A single sample is the source of the 27 T cell receptor beta chains below, sequenced in a study of T-cell memory formation after mild COVID-19 (dated by TCRdb to about 2021). The library was made by 5' RACE. The instrument given in TCRdb is Illumina NovaSeq 6000. Through fastp at Q25 and MiXCR, TCRdb rebuilt clones from the public reads, retaining in-frame beta chains. Each entry is one CDR3 protein sequence, shown with its most common DNA and genes. For this sample the table gives 580,000 or so distinct CDR3 sequences, of which approximately 15% were detected only once. Less than 10% of the sample is held by the ten biggest clonotypes. What was sequenced was PBMCs or a T cell subset sorted from them (not recorded which). Receptors originate from an adult woman who had mild COVID-19 (a few samples of this study predate the infection). The sample titles of this study are shuffled in the database, so cell type and time point are left out; the donor was told from shared clones.

This clonotype was picked up a small number of times. V usage is TRBV6-6 and J usage is TRBJ2-7; 7 bases match TRBD2. This CDR3 spans 16 amino acids. Germline V gene data show CDR1 as MNHNY and CDR2 as SVGAGI (reference sequence). Losses at the gene ends were 0 bases for V and 6 bases for J; bases not matched to a gene: 11. CDR3: CASSYSAGKSPLEQYF. The CDR3 DNA reads as TGTGCCAGCAGTTACTCAGCGGGGAAGAGCCCCCTCGAGCAGTACTTC.

This chain joins TRBV30 and TRBJ2-5; no definite D call. The CDR3 totals 14 residues. The germline gives CDR1 GTSNPN, CDR2 SVGIG (reference sequence). Between the trimmed V and J ends, which lost 0 bases and 3 bases, there was a span of 11 bases. CDR3 residues: CAWSVWMSEETQYF. The CDR3 DNA is TGTGCCTGGAGTGTATGGATGTCGGAAGAGACCCAGTACTTC.

The J gene is TRBJ1-2, the V gene TRBV27, with 8 bases matching TRBD1. This CDR3 comprises 15 residues. V shed 5 bases and J 4 bases; nucleotides not matched to a gene: 9. Germline loops: CDR1 MNHEY, CDR2 SMNVEV (reference sequence). CDR3 in amino acids: CASSPETGAIYGYTF. Written as DNA, the CDR3 is TGTGCCAGCAGTCCAGAGACAGGGGCGATCTATGGCTACACCTTC.

This clonotype was seen a handful of times. The CDR3 is CASSILTDTQYF. The DNA for the CDR3 is TGTGCCAGCAGCATCCTCACAGATACGCAGTATTTT. The V gene is TRBV7-3, the J gene TRBJ2-3; D unresolved. V lost 5 bases, J lost 2 bases, and 5 bases lay in between. Germline CDR1 reads SGHTA; CDR2 reads FQGTGA. The CDR3 has 12 residues.

This clonotype has at least ten counts. The V and J genes are TRBV4-2 and TRBJ2-5; D remains unclear. With 0 bases removed from V and 7 bases from J, the gap between germline ends came to 6 bases. The CDR3 totals 12 residues. The V gene's germline CDR1 is LGHNA and CDR2 YNFKEQ. The CDR3 nucleotides read TGTGCCAGCAGCCAAGATGCGGCGACCCAGTACTTC. This gives the protein CASSQDAATQYF.

This chain links TRBV20-1 with TRBJ2-5; TRBD2 matches 7 bases. The V gene's germline CDR1 is DFQATT and CDR2 SNEGSKA (reference sequence). J gave up 5 bases and V 3 bases, and 12 bases lay outside the gene matches. This CDR3 spans 15 amino acids. The CDR3 DNA reads TGCAGTGCTAGTATGGCGCGGGGGAGTTTGGAGACCCAGTACTTC. Translated: CSASMARGSLETQYF.

J is TRBJ1-1 and V is TRBV5-4, with a possible D match to TRBD1 (5 bases). Trimming stripped 0 bases from V and 10 bases from J, with 16 bases between. Germline CDR1 and CDR2: SGHNT and YYREEE (reference sequence). This CDR3 has 14 amino acids. CDR3 amino acids: CASSLAGRGSGAFF. The DNA of the CDR3 is TGTGCCAGCAGCTTGGCCGGGAGGGGCTCAGGAGCTTTCTTT.

The V gene is TRBV19, the J gene TRBJ1-1; unclear D gene. The CDR3 contains 13 residues. V was pared by 6 bases and J by 0 bases, with 8 bases between. Germline V CDR1 and CDR2: LNHDA, SQIVND (reference sequence). The CDR3 coding sequence is TGTGCCAGTAGAAAACGGATGAACACTGAAGCTTTCTTT. Protein: CASRKRMNTEAFF.

V usage is TRBV7-9 and J usage is TRBJ2-1; D is unclear. Germline CDR1 is SEHNR and CDR2 is FQNEAQ (reference sequence). This CDR3 region has 9 residues. V lost 7 bases and J 8 bases, leaving 3 bases between the germline ends. For the CDR3, the DNA is TGTGCCAGCAATGATGAGCAGTTCTTC. The encoded protein is CASNDEQFF. Combining the CDR3 with reference TRBV7-9 and TRBJ2-1 gives the whole variable domain DTGVSQNPRHKITKRGQNVTFRCDPISEHNRLYWYRQTLGQGPEFLTYFQNEAQLEKSRLLSDRFSAERPKGSFSTLEIQRTEQGDSAMYLCASNDEQFFGPGTRLTVL.

The rearrangement links TRBV4-2 to TRBJ2-1; D unclear. The CDR3 length is 16 residues. V was trimmed by 0 bases and J by 0 bases, leaving 9 bases between them. CDR1 and CDR2 (germline): LGHNA, YNFKEQ. The CDR3 region is CASSQDQKSSYNEQFF. CDR3 nucleotide sequence: TGTGCCAGCAGCCAAGATCAAAAGAGCTCCTACAATGAGCAGTTCTTC.

J is TRBJ2-3 and V is TRBV11-2, with 11 positions matching TRBD2. The trim removed 0 bases at V and 0 bases at J, leaving 8 bases unmatched. Germline assignment: CDR1 SGHAT and CDR2 FQNNGV. The CDR3 runs 19 residues. CDR3 sequence reads: CASSLDLYGTSGSTDTQYF. DNA for the CDR3: TGTGCCAGCAGCTTAGATCTATACGGGACTAGCGGTAGCACAGATACGCAGTATTTT.

The chain uses TRBV24-1 and TRBJ1-2; TRBD1 aligns across 7 bases. J was trimmed by 6 bases and V by 11 bases; bases with no gene match: 2. The germline gives CDR1 KGHDR, CDR2 SFDVKD. CDR3 length: 10 amino acids. The DNA of the CDR3 is TGTGCCATTACAGGGGATGGCTACACCTTC. It specifies CAITGDGYTF.

This chain links TRBV11-2 with TRBJ2-3; possible D gene TRBD2, 6 bases. Germline lookup yields CDR1 SGHAT and CDR2 FQNNGV. This CDR3 region has 16 residues. V was pared by 5 bases and J by 0 bases, with 15 bases between. CDR3 region: CASSTRDGLSTDTQYF. The CDR3 region has the DNA TGTGCCAGCAGCACGCGGGACGGGCTTAGCACAGATACGCAGTATTTT.

The V and J genes are TRBV6-1 and TRBJ2-4, with 8 positions matching TRBD1. The CDR3 totals 14 residues. CDR1 MNHNS and CDR2 SASEGT come from the germline V gene. Trimming removed 3 bases from V and 6 bases from J; junction bases left unmatched: 4. This CDR3 is CASSEAGGRNIQYF. The CDR3 bases are TGTGCCAGCAGTGAGGCAGGGGGCAGAAACATTCAGTACTTC.

This clonotype was counted a few times. The V gene is TRBV5-1, the J gene TRBJ2-5; 8 nucleotides line up with TRBD2. Germline CDR1 and CDR2: SGHRS and YFSETQ. CDR3 length equals 14 residues. The V segment lost 4 bases and the J segment 1 base; nucleotides outside the gene matches: 3. CDR3 nucleotide sequence: TGCGCCAGCAGCCCCGGGACTAGCCAAGAGACCCAGTACTTC. Translated: CASSPGTSQETQYF.

There are many counts of this clonotype. Germline is not matched at one junction end, which may reflect a read error. This chain connects TRBV7-9 to TRBJ2-1; D may be TRBD1 (5 bases). Germline lookup yields CDR1 SEHNR and CDR2 FQNEAQ (reference sequence). The CDR3 extends over 15 amino acids. CDR3 DNA: TGCGCCAGCAGCTTGGGTGACAGCTCCTACAATGAGCAGTTCTTC. Protein product: CASSLGDSSYNEQFF.

This clonotype was observed a few times. The rearrangement links TRBV5-4 to TRBJ1-4; 7 bases agree with TRBD1. The germline CDR1 and CDR2 sequences are SGHNT and YYREEE (reference sequence). J lost 4 bases, V lost 4 bases, and 7 bases had no gene match. This CDR3 region has 15 residues. The CDR3 coding sequence is TGTGCCAGCAGCAGTGCCGGGACAGTTAATGAAAAACTGTTTTTT. The encoded protein is CASSSAGTVNEKLFF.

The chain joins TRBV6-2 or TRBV6-3 to TRBJ2-2; 7 bases align to TRBD1. V lost 2 bases to trimming and J lost 6 bases; unmatched junction nucleotides: 6. The CDR3 is made up of 15 amino acids. From germline, CDR1 is MNHEY and CDR2 SVGEGT. DNA for the CDR3: TGTGCCAGCAGTTACCCCGGACAGGCAGCCGGGGAGCTGTTTTTT. Amino acid sequence: CASSYPGQAAGELFF.

This clonotype was observed a handful of times. The J gene is TRBJ2-7, the V gene TRBV9, with 14 nucleotides matching TRBD2. The CDR3 totals 14 residues. V shed 3 bases and J 9 bases; nucleotides not matched to a gene: 5. Looked up from germline, CDR1 is SGDLS and CDR2 is YYNGEE. The CDR3 loop is CASSAGTSGSVQYF. CDR3 sequence (DNA): TGTGCCAGCAGCGCCGGGACTAGCGGGAGTGTGCAGTACTTC.

The rearrangement uses TRBV10-3 and TRBJ2-3; the D gene is possibly TRBD2 (6 bases). The CDR3 is 16 amino acids. Trimming left V 2 bases short and J 0 bases short, with 12 bases between. In germline, CDR1 is ENHRY, CDR2 SYGVKD. The DNA of the CDR3 is TGTGCCATCAGTGAGCGTAGCGGTATTAGCACAGATACGCAGTATTTT. Amino acids: CAISERSGISTDTQYF.

This clonotype was counted only a few times. The rearrangement links TRBV6-5 to TRBJ1-4; D not resolved. Trimming removed 5 bases from V and 8 bases from J, with 18 bases in between. The CDR3 totals 15 residues. In germline, CDR1 is MNHEY, CDR2 SVGAGI. The CDR3 nucleotides read TGTGCCAGCAGTCACGGTCGATATATCAGGGAAAAACTGTTTTTT. The encoded protein is CASSHGRYIREKLFF.

This clonotype appeared a few times. The rearrangement joins TRBV7-2 to TRBJ2-1; D possibly corresponds to TRBD2 (5 bases). This CDR3 region has 16 residues. Germline loops: CDR1 SGHTA, CDR2 FQGNSA. The V end was cut by 0 bases, the J end by 0 bases, with 9 bases between. The CDR3 nucleotides are TGTGCCAGCAGCTTAGCGTTTGGGAGCTCCTACAATGAGCAGTTCTTC. This sequence encodes CASSLAFGSSYNEQFF.

This clonotype was seen repeatedly, ten times or more. V and J are TRBV7-3 and TRBJ2-3, with no clear D. V was pared by 2 bases and J by 2 bases, with 5 bases between. Germline CDR1 and CDR2: SGHTA and FQGTGA. The CDR3 totals 13 residues. CDR3 protein: CASSLAATDTQYF. CDR3 in DNA: TGTGCCAGCAGCTTAGCAGCCACAGATACGCAGTATTTT.

The CDR3 DNA follows: TGCGCCAGCAGCCAACCGCGGGGAAGAAACACCATATATTTT. Its protein product is CASSQPRGRNTIYF. V gene TRBV4-1 combines with J gene TRBJ1-3; D ambiguous. V was clipped by 2 bases and J by 5 bases, with 10 bases between them. The CDR3 runs 14 residues. CDR1 is MGHRA, CDR2 YSYEKL, per germline.

The V gene is TRBV3-1, the J gene TRBJ1-1; TRBD1 might be the D (5 bases). V was shortened by 0 bases and J by 4 bases, with 21 bases between the two germline ends. CDR3 length equals 18 residues. Per germline, CDR1 LGHDT and CDR2 YNNKEL (reference sequence). CDR3 coding DNA: TGTGCCAGCAGCCAAGATAGGCCGATTGGAACAGGTAGCACTGAAGCTTTCTTT. It encodes CASSQDRPIGTGSTEAFF.

This chain uses TRBV12-3 or TRBV12-4 with TRBJ1-5, with unresolved D. Trimming shortened V by 6 bases and J by 2 bases, and 20 bases separated the two germline ends. This CDR3 spans 17 amino acids. CDR3 sequence: CASSAPTWGGGNQPQHF. In DNA, the CDR3 is TGTGCCAGCAGCGCCCCAACATGGGGAGGAGGCAATCAGCCCCAGCATTTT.

There are a few counts of this clonotype. CDR3 protein: CASSPLGPNNEQFF. DNA of the CDR3: TGTGCCAGCAGTCCCCTAGGACCGAACAATGAGCAGTTCTTC. The chain carries TRBV25-1 and TRBJ2-1; D gene ambiguous. Germline V gene data show CDR1 as MGHDK and CDR2 as SYGVNS. The V gene lost 5 bases and the J gene lost 5 bases, with 13 bases spanning the gap. This CDR3 spans 14 amino acids.